This T cell receptor (beta chain) came from a study of blood T cells in healthy people across ages. A sample-barcoded 5' primer and a J-beta primer mix were used in a second PCR of roughly 6 to 11 cycles. TCRdb reprocessed the 5' RACE reads via MiXCR and lists one record per CDR3 protein. The table includes about 650,000 distinct CDR3 sequences, 32% detected once. Germline V gene data show CDR1 as SGHNT and CDR2 as YYREEE (reference sequence). CDR3 size: 15 residues. This clonotype was detected only a few times. Compared with germline, one end of the junction differs, possibly owing to a read error. The chain employs TRBV5-4 and TRBJ2-3; 8 bases are a match to TRBD1. The specimen sequenced was blood. The receptor comes from a woman aged 80 or over in good health. The CDR3 here is CAGSGGQGSTDTQYF. CDR3 nucleotides: TGTGCCGGCAGCGGCGGACAGGGAAGCACAGATACGCAGTATTTT.